Following are 28 T cell receptor beta chains from one sample sequenced in a study of response to subunit inactivated influenza vaccine. TCRdb recomputed calls from the RT-PCR reads with MiXCR, one row per CDR3 protein. Of roughly 180,000 distinct CDR3 sequences detected, around 9% appear once; the ten largest clones hold roughly a tenth. The sample consisted of non-naive T cells sorted from PBMCs, taken on the day of vaccination. These receptors came from a man over 45 who received an inactivated influenza vaccine.

J is TRBJ1-2 and V is TRBV10-3, with D possibly being TRBD1 (5 bases). Trimming stripped 3 bases from V and 5 bases from J, with 13 bases between. Germline values: CDR1 ENHRY, CDR2 SYGVKD. The CDR3 consists of 14 residues. The CDR3 here is CAISDYRDGYGYTF. Here the CDR3 DNA reads TGTGCCATCAGTGATTATCGGGACGGATATGGCTACACCTTC.

A few counts support this clonotype. This sequence joins TRBV29-1 and TRBJ2-1, with a weak D call TRBD2 (6 bases). This CDR3 contains 10 residues. The V end was cut by 7 bases, the J end by 10 bases, with 11 bases between. CDR1 and CDR2 from the germline V gene are SQVTM and ANQGSEA. CDR3 sequence reads: CSGRGAEQFF. Written as DNA, the CDR3 is TGCAGCGGGAGGGGCGCGGAGCAGTTCTTC.

Comment on this clonotype: An end of the junction differs from the germline gene, which may be a read error. The chain carries TRBV12-3 or TRBV12-4 and TRBJ1-5; TRBD1 matches 9 bases. This CDR3 comprises 13 residues. The DNA of the CDR3 is TGTGCCAACAGTTTGGGGACAGGGCAGCCCCAGCATTTT. This encodes CANSLGTGQPQHF.

This clonotype was detected only a few times. The gene calls are TRBV20-1 and TRBJ2-5; 7 bases are a match to TRBD2. Germline V CDR1 and CDR2: DFQATT, SNEGSKA (reference sequence). Trimming cost V 2 bases and J 4 bases; bases outside gene matches: 4. CDR3 length: 13 amino acids. In DNA, the CDR3 is TGCAGTGCTAGAACTCCTAGCGGAGAGACCCAGTACTTC. It translates to CSARTPSGETQYF.

The chain has TRBV20-1 and TRBJ2-7; possibly TRBD1 or TRBD2 for D (5 bases each). The germline V gene has CDR1 DFQATT and CDR2 SNEGSKA (reference sequence). V gave up 3 bases and J gave up 0 bases, with 12 bases separating them. The CDR3 has 14 residues. The CDR3 nucleotides read TGCAGTGCTAGGCCAGGGAGAGCCTCCTACGAGCAGTACTTC. It is translated as CSARPGRASYEQYF.

The table lists this clonotype with a few counts. The chain joins TRBV5-6 to TRBJ2-7; D is perhaps TRBD1 (5 bases). The V and J ends lost 5 bases and 6 bases respectively, with 12 bases between them. This CDR3 contains 12 residues. Germline V gene sequence: CDR1 SGHDT, CDR2 YYEEEE. CDR3 in DNA: TGTGCCAGCAGTTTCAGGGTTTCCGAGCAGTACTTC. The encoded protein is CASSFRVSEQYF.

There are many counts of this clonotype. V gene TRBV12-3 or TRBV12-4 combines with J gene TRBJ2-3; TRBD2 aligns across 9 bases. Trimming cost V 7 bases and J 4 bases; bases outside gene matches: 9. The CDR3 has 15 residues. This CDR3 reads CASNVAGAGPDTQYF. The CDR3 DNA reads TGTGCCAGCAATGTAGCGGGAGCCGGGCCAGATACGCAGTATTTT.

A note on this clonotype: One junction end does not reproduce the germline sequence, and a read error may be involved. The chain combines TRBV28 with TRBJ2-7; 8 nucleotides align to TRBD1. The CDR3 runs to 15 residues. Germline CDR1 MDHEN, CDR2 SYDVKM. This CDR3 reads CASSSGTGLVQEAQF. In DNA form, the CDR3 reads TGTGCCAGCAGCTCCGGGACAGGTTTGGTGCAAGAAGCTCAATTC.

The chain couples TRBV6-1 to TRBJ2-3, with D possibly being TRBD1 (5 bases). This CDR3 contains 14 residues. Germline V lookup: CDR1 MNHNS, CDR2 SASEGT. V lost 7 bases and J 3 bases, leaving 14 bases between the germline ends. CDR3 in amino acids: CASTESGRTDTQYF. DNA for the CDR3: TGTGCCAGCACCGAATCAGGGCGAACAGATACGCAGTATTTT.

A few counts support this clonotype. The chain combines TRBV3-1 with TRBJ2-3, with no clear D. Trimming took 0 bases from V and 3 from J, leaving 10 bases between them. The germline gives CDR1 LGHDT, CDR2 YNNKEL (reference sequence). The CDR3 runs 15 residues. In DNA form, the CDR3 reads TGTGCCAGCAGCCAAGAGGCTATTTTGACAGATACGCAGTATTTT. Translation: CASSQEAILTDTQYF.

This clonotype occurred many times. The chain employs TRBV24-1 and TRBJ2-7; D is possibly TRBD2 (5 bases). The germline V and J ends were trimmed by 4 bases and 7 bases, with 16 bases remaining between them. CDR1 is KGHDR and CDR2 is SFDVKD in the germline V gene. CDR3 length: 14 amino acids. DNA of the CDR3: TGTGCCACCAGTGACGACGGGGATGTAGGGGAGCAGTACTTC. It yields the protein CATSDDGDVGEQYF.

CDR3: CASSSSGGAVETQYF. The CDR3, as DNA: TGTGCCAGCAGCTCTAGCGGGGGGGCCGTGGAGACCCAGTACTTC. The chain combines TRBV7-2 with TRBJ2-5; 12 bases map to TRBD2. V was clipped by 4 bases and J by 5 bases; unmatched bases: 5. Germline V lookup: CDR1 SGHTA, CDR2 FQGNSA. The CDR3 covers 15 residues.

This clonotype was picked up a small number of times. Relative to the germline gene, one junction end is altered; a read error may explain this. The J gene is TRBJ1-5, the V gene TRBV18; D remains ambiguous. The V gene's germline CDR1 is KGHSH and CDR2 LQKENI. CDR3 length: 17 amino acids. CDR3 coding DNA: TGTGCCAGCTCACCGAATCAAGGGTTACGGAGCAATAAGCCCCAGCATTTT. It is translated as CASSPNQGLRSNKPQHF.

This clonotype was picked up a small number of times. The chain joins TRBV5-1 to TRBJ2-1; no clear D gene. The CDR3 extends over 17 amino acids. V was shortened by 0 bases and J by 0 bases, with 13 bases between the two germline ends. The germline gives CDR1 SGHRS, CDR2 YFSETQ. The CDR3 nucleotides are TGCGCCAGCAGCTTGGGGGTTGGGCTACGCTCCTACAATGAGCAGTTCTTC. It codes for CASSLGVGLRSYNEQFF. Filled out from reference TRBV5-1 and TRBJ2-1, the complete variable domain reads KAGVTQTPRYLIKTRGQQVTLSCSPISGHRSVSWYQQTPGQGLQFLFEYFSETQRNKGNFPGRFSGRQFSNSRSEMNVSTLELGDSALYLCASSLGVGLRSYNEQFFGPGTRLTVL.

This clonotype turned up a few times. V gene TRBV20-1 combines with J gene TRBJ2-1; 7 positions match TRBD2. Germline trimming cut 4 bases from V and 0 bases from J; bases unmatched to any gene: 3. The CDR3 sequence is 14 residues long. Germline values: CDR1 DFQATT, CDR2 SNEGSKA (reference sequence). CDR3 nucleotide sequence: TGCAGTGCTAAGAAGCGGGGCTCCTACAATGAGCAGTTCTTC. Protein sequence: CSAKKRGSYNEQFF.

Ten or more counts support this clonotype. The chain combines TRBV11-2 with TRBJ2-3; D unclear. The CDR3 loop spans 16 amino acids. The germline CDR1 and CDR2 sequences are SGHAT and FQNNGV. Trimming stripped 6 bases from V and 2 bases from J, with 18 bases between. Written as DNA, the CDR3 is TGTGCCAGCAGGATCCCAATATGGGGTAACACAGATACGCAGTATTTT. Protein: CASRIPIWGNTDTQYF.

This clonotype was seen a handful of times. V gene TRBV3-1 combines with J gene TRBJ2-1, with 10 bases fitting TRBD1. The trim removed 0 bases at V and 8 bases at J, leaving 13 bases unmatched. The CDR3 is made up of 18 amino acids. Per germline, CDR1 LGHDT and CDR2 YNNKEL (reference sequence). CDR3 protein: CASSQDRVDRGDGDEQFF. The CDR3 region has the DNA TGTGCCAGCAGCCAAGATCGTGTGGACAGGGGGGATGGCGATGAGCAGTTCTTC.

As for this clonotype: The junction departs from the called germline gene at one end, perhaps through a read error. This chain uses TRBV12-3 or TRBV12-4 with TRBJ2-1; 8 bases align to TRBD1. This CDR3 spans 18 amino acids. This chain's CDR3 is CAISPLWGQGAKYNEQFF. In DNA form, the CDR3 reads TGTGCCATCAGTCCCCTCTGGGGGCAGGGGGCCAAATACAATGAGCAGTTCTTC.

This clonotype was observed many times. CDR3 region: CASSLVVGFQAGELFF. For the CDR3, the DNA is TGCGCCAGCAGCTTGGTTGTAGGCTTTCAGGCCGGGGAGCTGTTTTTT. J is TRBJ2-2 and V is TRBV5-1, with D unresolved. Trimming shortened V by 0 bases and J by 6 bases, and 15 bases separated the two germline ends. The CDR3 covers 16 residues. CDR1 SGHRS and CDR2 YFSETQ come from the germline V gene. The full variable domain, completed using reference TRBV5-1 and TRBJ2-2, is KAGVTQTPRYLIKTRGQQVTLSCSPISGHRSVSWYQQTPGQGLQFLFEYFSETQRNKGNFPGRFSGRQFSNSRSEMNVSTLELGDSALYLCASSLVVGFQAGELFFGEGSRLTVL.

This clonotype was detected a few times. This chain connects TRBV6-2 or TRBV6-3 to TRBJ2-7; 13 bases line up with TRBD2. V gave up 6 bases and J gave up 2 bases; unmatched junction bases: 4. The CDR3 is 15 residues long. Germline assignment: CDR1 MNHEY and CDR2 SVGEGT. CDR3 residues: CASSWTSGGPYEQYF. The CDR3 DNA sequence: TGTGCCAGCAGCTGGACTAGCGGGGGACCCTACGAGCAGTACTTC.

This clonotype was counted at least ten times. V is TRBV11-2 and J is TRBJ1-1; D perhaps matches TRBD1 (6 bases). The CDR3 extends over 13 amino acids. Per the germline V gene, CDR1 is SGHAT and CDR2 is FQNNGV. Trimming took 5 bases from V and 5 from J, leaving 12 bases between them. CDR3 protein: CASSVGGATEAFF. CDR3 nucleotides: TGTGCCAGCAGCGTGGGGGGGGCGACTGAAGCTTTCTTT.

This clonotype was detected many times. The chain couples TRBV11-2 to TRBJ2-7, with D unclear. Trimming pared 5 bases from V and 2 bases from J, leaving 19 bases between. Germline V gene sequence: CDR1 SGHAT, CDR2 FQNNGV. This CDR3 has 16 residues. The CDR3 loop is CASSLGSGSGTYEQYF. CDR3 DNA: TGTGCCAGCAGCCTCGGTTCGGGTTCAGGCACCTACGAGCAGTACTTC.

This clonotype was counted ten times or more. The CDR3 is CASSYYGTGNYGYTF. The CDR3 DNA follows: TGTGCCAGCAGTTACTACGGGACAGGGAACTATGGCTACACCTTC. The chain combines TRBV6-5 with TRBJ1-2; 9 bases align to TRBD1. With 1 base clipped from V and 2 bases from J, the junction kept 2 bases outside the gene matches. The germline CDR1 and CDR2 sequences are MNHEY and SVGAGI. The CDR3 runs to 15 residues.

J is TRBJ1-2 and V is TRBV4-2; no clear D. Germline V gene lookup returns CDR1 LGHNA and CDR2 YNFKEQ. This CDR3 region has 14 residues. Trimming removed 0 bases from V and 4 bases from J, with 9 bases in between. For the CDR3, the DNA is TGTGCCAGCAGCCAAGAGAACAGCCTCTATGGCTACACCTTC. Its translation: CASSQENSLYGYTF.

This clonotype was counted between two and nine times. J is TRBJ2-3 and V is TRBV4-3, with D hard to call. Trimming stripped 4 bases from V and 2 bases from J, with 13 bases between. Germline V gives CDR1 LGHNA, CDR2 YSLEER. There are 15 residues in the CDR3. CDR3 sequence reads: CASSRSGKNTDTQYF. In nucleotides, the CDR3 is TGCGCCAGCAGCCGTTCCGGTAAAAACACAGATACGCAGTATTTT.

This clonotype showed up many times. J is TRBJ2-7 and V is TRBV12-3 or TRBV12-4; 9 nucleotides match TRBD1. The CDR3 covers 16 residues. V was pared by 5 bases and J by 1 base, with 9 bases of the junction left unmatched. CDR3 sequence (DNA): TGTGCCAGCAGTCCACACAGGGGGCGAGGGTCCTACGAGCAGTACTTC. Protein product: CASSPHRGRGSYEQYF.

As regards this clonotype: A much larger clonotype is one base distant, so this may be a read error. This chain links TRBV12-3 or TRBV12-4 with TRBJ1-1; 7 nucleotides agree with TRBD1. CDR3 length: 14 residues. CDR3 in amino acids: CASSFKGAVTEAVF. In DNA, the CDR3 is TGTGCCAGCAGTTTCAAGGGGGCGGTTACTGAAGCTGTCTTT.

The sample holds a few counts of this clonotype. The gene calls are TRBV6-1 and TRBJ1-2; unclear D gene. Germline values: CDR1 MNHNS, CDR2 SASEGT. The length of the CDR3 is 14 residues. The V and J ends lost 4 bases and 5 bases respectively, with 14 bases between them. CDR3 nucleotides: TGTGCCAGCAGTGCCCCTCCGGCAGTGTATGGCTACACCTTC. Residues: CASSAPPAVYGYTF.